The 30 T cell receptor beta chains below all came from one sample that was sequenced in a study of blood T cell repertoires in COVID-19 (dated by TCRdb to the early 2020s). Library construction relied on the immunoSEQ multiplex PCR assay. Sourced from immuneACCESS, this table was stored by TCRdb with only in-frame sequences that have V and J called. A share of the clones is absent; for the studies checked, an unresolved V gene accounts for under half, and the remainder has no known explanation. The sample table contains about 440,000 clones; only one count was recorded for approximately 90% of them. The top ten hold roughly 4% of the sample. The sequenced material came from peripheral blood. The receptors stem from a woman younger than 45 with acute or convalescent COVID-19.

The chain recombines TRBV29-1 with TRBJ2-3; 9 positions match TRBD1. Germline V gives CDR1 SQVTM, CDR2 ANQGSEA. The CDR3 extends over 22 amino acids. Germline trimming cut 3 bases from V and 0 bases from J; bases unmatched to any gene: 25. The CDR3 here is CSVDGIVQNRGRGGRSTDTQYF. The CDR3 DNA reads as TGCAGCGTTGATGGGATCGTCCAAAACAGGGGGCGCGGAGGTAGGAGCACAGATACGCAGTATTTT.

The genes are TRBV20-1 and TRBJ1-6; 7 positions match TRBD1. Germline V gene sequence: CDR1 DFQATT, CDR2 SNEGSKA (reference sequence). The junction had 6 bases not matched to a gene; V was cut back by 3 bases and J by 7 bases. This CDR3 comprises 14 residues. The CDR3 region is CSASRQGGNSPLHF. DNA for the CDR3: TGCAGTGCTAGTAGACAGGGAGGCAATTCACCCCTCCACTTT.

The sample holds one count of this clone. The chain is built from TRBV11-2 and TRBJ1-1; TRBD1 matches 8 bases. J was trimmed by 5 bases and V by 4 bases; bases with no gene match: 15. CDR1 and CDR2 from the germline V gene are SGHAT and FQNNGV. The CDR3 runs 17 residues. The CDR3 sequence is CASSSLSNRGGETEAFF. As DNA, the CDR3 is TGTGCCAGCAGCTCGCTAAGCAACAGGGGGGGAGAGACTGAAGCTTTCTTT.

This clone was seen only once. V is TRBV11-1 and J is TRBJ1-1; 9 bases align to TRBD1. The CDR3 consists of 14 residues. J was trimmed by 6 bases and V by 1 base; bases with no gene match: 3. Per the germline V gene, CDR1 is SGHAT and CDR2 is FQDESV (reference sequence). CDR3 in amino acids: CASSLGTGVAEAFF. CDR3 DNA: TGTGCCAGCAGCTTAGGGACAGGGGTGGCTGAAGCTTTCTTT.

V is TRBV5-1 and J is TRBJ2-2, with TRBD2 identical over 8 bases. CDR3 length: 14 amino acids. Trimming took 8 bases from V and 3 from J; bases not matched to a gene: 6. Germline V gene sequence: CDR1 SGHRS, CDR2 YFSETQ. The CDR3 spells CASNMRGDTGELFF. The CDR3 region has the DNA TGCGCCAGTAACATGCGGGGGGACACCGGGGAGCTGTTTTTT.

The chain uses TRBV5-6 and TRBJ2-1; the D gene is possibly TRBD1 (5 bases). CDR3 size: 12 residues. Per the germline V gene, CDR1 is SGHDT and CDR2 is YYEEEE. Between the trimmed V and J ends, which lost 2 bases and 9 bases, there was a span of 9 bases. The CDR3: CASSFQGGEQFF. CDR3 nucleotides: TGTGCCAGCAGCTTTCAGGGTGGTGAGCAGTTCTTC.

The CDR3 loop reads CATRTSGANSYNEQFF. The CDR3 DNA is TGTGCCACCCGGACTAGCGGGGCTAACTCCTACAATGAGCAGTTCTTC. The chain is built from TRBV19 and TRBJ2-1; TRBD2 agrees at 12 bases. The V gene end was trimmed by 10 bases and the J gene end by 0 bases; junction bases not matched to a gene: 7. This CDR3 contains 16 residues. Germline V lookup: CDR1 LNHDA, CDR2 SQIVND (reference sequence).

The CDR3 sequence is CASSPDLAGGYQETQYF. Here the CDR3 DNA reads TGTGCCAGCAGTCCCGATCTAGCGGGGGGCTACCAAGAGACCCAGTACTTC. This chain links TRBV2 with TRBJ2-5; 11 bases map to TRBD2. With 5 bases clipped from V and 0 bases from J, the junction kept 8 bases outside the gene matches. The CDR3 has 17 residues. Germline V gene lookup returns CDR1 SNHLY and CDR2 FYNNEI.

This clone showed up just once. The gene calls are TRBV6-5 and TRBJ2-5; D perhaps matches TRBD2 (6 bases). This CDR3 has 14 amino acids. Germline-derived CDR1 and CDR2 are MNHEY and SVGAGI. V gave up 4 bases and J gave up 5 bases, with 14 bases separating them. The CDR3 coding sequence is TGTGCCAGCAGTTCGACTAGAGGGACGGAGACCCAGTACTTC. It codes for CASSSTRGTETQYF.

The chain employs TRBV5-1 and TRBJ2-1; tentatively, D is TRBD2 (5 bases). There are 15 residues in the CDR3. Between the trimmed V and J ends, which lost 5 bases and 3 bases, there was a span of 15 bases. Germline V gene lookup returns CDR1 SGHRS and CDR2 YFSETQ. In DNA form, the CDR3 reads TGCGCCAGCAGGAAGACGGGGTCCAGCTACAATGAGCAGTTCTTC. Protein: CASRKTGSSYNEQFF.

This chain links TRBV6-5 with TRBJ1-2; 7 nucleotides align to TRBD1. The germline CDR1 and CDR2 sequences are MNHEY and SVGAGI. This CDR3 is built from 12 residues. The trim removed 6 bases at V and 7 bases at J, leaving 5 bases unmatched. CDR3 residues: CASSPGGPGYTF. The CDR3 coding sequence is TGTGCCAGCAGCCCAGGGGGTCCTGGCTACACCTTC.

The chain uses TRBV11-2 and TRBJ1-2; a weak D match, TRBD1 (6 bases). The germline V gene encodes CDR1 SGHAT and CDR2 FQNNGV. The CDR3 spans 16 residues. The CDR3 region is CADSPWVQGRNYGYTF. CDR3 DNA sequence: TGTGCAGACAGCCCCTGGGTTCAGGGGCGTAACTATGGCTACACCTTC.

The V gene is TRBV9, the J gene TRBJ2-3; 10 nucleotides align to TRBD2. J gave up 2 bases and V 3 bases, and 6 bases lay outside the gene matches. Germline V CDR1 and CDR2: SGDLS, YYNGEE. The CDR3 has 16 residues. The CDR3 protein is CASSASGGGPTDTQYF. CDR3 DNA sequence: TGTGCCAGCAGCGCAAGCGGGGGGGGACCCACAGATACGCAGTATTTT.

J is TRBJ2-1 and V is TRBV6-6, with TRBD2 matching over 12 bases. V lost 5 bases to trimming and J lost 6 bases; unmatched junction nucleotides: 5. The length of the CDR3 is 15 residues. Germline assignment: CDR1 MNHNY and CDR2 SVGAGI (reference sequence). CDR3 protein: CASSPASGGANEQFF. Here the CDR3 DNA reads TGTGCCAGCAGTCCCGCTAGCGGGGGGGCCAATGAGCAGTTCTTC.

The chain uses TRBV9 and TRBJ2-2, with TRBD1 as a possible D gene (5 bases). The V gene lost 4 bases and the J gene lost 1 base, with 14 bases spanning the gap. Germline CDR1 SGDLS, CDR2 YYNGEE. The length of the CDR3 is 16 residues. The CDR3 reads CASSLLSTGNTGELFF. CDR3 coding DNA: TGTGCCAGCAGCCTATTAAGTACAGGGAACACCGGGGAGCTGTTTTTT. Based on the CDR3 plus reference TRBV9 and TRBJ2-2, the full variable domain is DSGVTQTPKHLITATGQRVTLRCSPRSGDLSVYWYQQSLDQGLQFLIQYYNGEERAKGNILERFSAQQFPDLHSELNLSSLELGDSALYFCASSLLSTGNTGELFFGEGSRLTVL.

The rearrangement uses TRBV3-1 (or the pseudogene TRBV3-2) and TRBJ2-3; 11 bases match TRBD1. The CDR3 consists of 15 residues. The ends lost 7 bases at V and 3 bases at J; junction bases unmatched: 6. Looked up from germline, CDR1 is LGHDT and CDR2 is YNNKEL (reference sequence). This CDR3 reads CASTPGQGVTDTQYF. The CDR3, as DNA: TGTGCCAGCACCCCGGGACAGGGGGTTACAGATACGCAGTATTTT.

The gene calls are TRBV29-1 and TRBJ2-5; D is perhaps TRBD1 (7 bases). Trimming took off 5 bases at V and 5 bases at J, with 15 bases between the two ends. Germline CDR1 and CDR2: SQVTM and ANQGSEA. This CDR3 is 13 amino acids long. The CDR3 nucleotides read TGCAGCGTTACAGGCAGGGGGGTGGAGACCCAGTACTTC. This gives the protein CSVTGRGVETQYF.

The V and J genes are TRBV30 and TRBJ1-1; D is possibly TRBD1 (6 bases). This CDR3 spans 13 amino acids. Germline assignment: CDR1 GTSNPN and CDR2 SVGIG (reference sequence). Trimming cost V 6 bases and J 5 bases, with 16 bases left between them. The DNA of the CDR3 is TGTGCCTGTCCGGGGGGGGCCGGTACTGAAGCTTTCTTT. It codes for CACPGGAGTEAFF.

Worth noting for this clone: Other nucleotide sequences in the sample specify the same CDR3. The chain links TRBV9 to TRBJ1-6; the D is unclear. Germline V gene lookup returns CDR1 SGDLS and CDR2 YYNGEE. The CDR3 length is 15 residues. The V gene lost 0 bases and the J gene lost 3 bases, with 7 bases spanning the gap. In DNA form, the CDR3 reads TGTGCCAGCAGCGTAGGTGGAGACTATAATTCACCCCTCCACTTT. Its protein is CASSVGGDYNSPLHF.

The chain links TRBV28 to TRBJ1-2; no firm D call. This CDR3 is 12 amino acids long. Trimming removed 5 bases at V and 7 bases at J, with 11 bases between. The germline CDR1 and CDR2 sequences are MDHEN and SYDVKM. The CDR3 region is CASSNRQGGYTF. In DNA form, the CDR3 reads TGTGCCAGCAGTAACAGACAAGGTGGCTACACCTTC.

The chain couples TRBV7-2 to TRBJ2-7, with 10 bases aligning to TRBD1. V gave up 5 bases and J gave up 0 bases; unmatched junction bases: 7. The CDR3 runs to 16 residues. The germline V gene encodes CDR1 SGHTA and CDR2 FQGNSA. The CDR3 nucleotides read TGTGCCAGCAGCATGGCCGGGACAGGGGTCTCCTACGAGCAGTACTTC. It yields the protein CASSMAGTGVSYEQYF.

A single count supports this clone. The chain employs TRBV11-2 and TRBJ2-2; tentatively, D is TRBD2 (6 bases). The CDR3 loop spans 16 amino acids. Per germline, CDR1 SGHAT and CDR2 FQNNGV. V gave up 5 bases and J gave up 0 bases, with 13 bases separating them. The CDR3: CASSLGLPSNTGELFF. CDR3 nucleotide sequence: TGTGCCAGCAGCCTGGGACTTCCTTCGAACACCGGGGAGCTGTTTTTT.

This clone was detected once. The CDR3 protein is CASSSRDRAGGCHLNGYTF. CDR3 nucleotides: TGTGCCAGCAGCTCCCGGGACAGGGCTGGGGGGTGCCATCTAAATGGCTACACCTTC. The V gene is TRBV7-7, the J gene TRBJ1-2, with 9 positions matching TRBD1. Germline assignment: CDR1 SSHAT and CDR2 FNYEAQ (reference sequence). The ends lost 4 bases at V and 6 bases at J; junction bases unmatched: 21. The CDR3 is 19 residues long.

The rearrangement joins TRBV29-1 to TRBJ1-1; D is possibly TRBD1 (6 bases). V was trimmed by 7 bases and J by 4 bases, leaving 22 bases between them. Per germline, CDR1 SQVTM and CDR2 ANQGSEA. The CDR3 sequence is 15 residues long. CDR3 protein: CSASNSQGNPTEAFF. The CDR3 nucleotides read TGCAGCGCCTCGAACAGCCAGGGGAATCCCACTGAAGCTTTCTTT.

The chain is built from TRBV3-1 (or the pseudogene TRBV3-2) and TRBJ1-2, with D possibly matching TRBD1 (5 bases). This CDR3 is 14 amino acids long. V lost 2 bases to trimming and J lost 2 bases, with 9 bases between them. The germline gives CDR1 LGHDT, CDR2 YNNKEL (reference sequence). CDR3 protein: CASSQIAGNYGYTF. The CDR3 DNA reads as TGTGCCAGCAGCCAAATAGCAGGGAACTATGGCTACACCTTC.

The V call is TRBV6-5, the J call TRBJ1-5; 7 nucleotides align to TRBD1. The CDR3 sequence is 14 residues long. Germline CDR1 MNHEY, CDR2 SVGAGI. V trimming: 4 bases; J trimming: 0 bases; junction bases outside the gene matches: 0. CDR3 amino acids: CASSWDSSNQPQHF. CDR3 DNA: TGTGCCAGCAGTTGGGACAGTAGCAATCAGCCCCAGCATTTT.

This rearrangement joins TRBV29-1 to TRBJ2-1; D gene uncertain. The V gene lost 7 bases and the J gene lost 4 bases, with 5 bases spanning the gap. From germline, CDR1 is SQVTM and CDR2 ANQGSEA. The CDR3 runs 10 residues. The CDR3 DNA reads TGCAGCGGAGGTTACAATGAGCAGTTCTTC. It yields the protein CSGGYNEQFF.

V is TRBV3-1 (or the pseudogene TRBV3-2) and J is TRBJ1-2; TRBD1 agrees at 7 bases. Germline values: CDR1 LGHDT, CDR2 YNNKEL (reference sequence). The CDR3 totals 16 residues. The junction had 8 bases not matched to a gene; V was cut back by 2 bases and J by 2 bases. CDR3 residues: CASSQFWTGKNYGYTF. CDR3 nucleotides: TGTGCCAGCAGCCAATTTTGGACAGGTAAAAACTATGGCTACACCTTC.

The rearrangement uses TRBV2 and TRBJ2-7; D is perhaps TRBD1 (6 bases). Germline assignment: CDR1 SNHLY and CDR2 FYNNEI. The CDR3 length is 15 residues. V gave up 7 bases and J gave up 1 base, with 17 bases separating them. CDR3 in amino acids: CASTHLGQGSYEQYF. DNA for the CDR3: TGTGCCAGCACCCATCTAGGGCAGGGGTCCTACGAGCAGTACTTC.

The chain employs TRBV19 and TRBJ2-5; 7 bases map to TRBD2. This CDR3 contains 15 residues. With 1 base clipped from V and 5 bases from J, the junction kept 7 bases outside the gene matches. Germline CDR1 reads LNHDA; CDR2 reads SQIVND (reference sequence). CDR3 residues: CASSIGRGYEETQYF. DNA for the CDR3: TGTGCCAGTAGTATAGGGCGGGGGTACGAGGAGACCCAGTACTTC.